The 4 T cell receptor beta chains presented below share a single source sample, sequenced in a study of blood T cell repertoires in COVID-19. The data were produced by immunoSEQ multiplex PCR, yet TCRdb's version contains in-frame clones alone and is incomplete. The sample contains about 51,000 clones, approximately 90% of which appear only once. The sequencing sample was made of peripheral blood. The receptors derive from a man in his forties or fifties with acute or convalescent COVID-19.

The chain combines TRBV6-5 with TRBJ1-2, with 7 nucleotides matching TRBD1. J gave up 1 base and V 3 bases, and 5 bases lay outside the gene matches. The CDR3 totals 15 residues. The germline CDR1 and CDR2 sequences are MNHEY and SVGAGI. In DNA, the CDR3 is TGTGCCAGCAGTTATTCCGGGACAGTTAACTATGGCTACACCTTC. It codes for CASSYSGTVNYGYTF.

The J gene is TRBJ2-1, the V gene TRBV18, with 8 positions matching TRBD2. The CDR3 contains 15 residues. Germline V lookup: CDR1 KGHSH, CDR2 LQKENI. V lost 3 bases, J lost 4 bases, and 5 bases stayed unmatched. The CDR3 loop reads CASSPAGGRYNEQFF. As DNA, the CDR3 is TGTGCCAGCTCACCGGCGGGGGGCCGTTACAATGAGCAGTTCTTC. The entire variable domain, with the rest obtained from reference TRBV18 and TRBJ2-1, is as follows: NAGVMQNPRHLVRRRGQEARLRCSPMKGHSHVYWYRQLPEEGLKFMVYLQKENIIDESGMPKERFSAEFPKEGPSILRIQQVVRGDSAAYFCASSPAGGRYNEQFFGPGTRLTVL.

For the CDR3, the DNA is TGCGCCAGCAGCTGGGGGACAGGAAATGAAAAACTGTTTTTT. It translates to CASSWGTGNEKLFF. The chain combines TRBV5-1 with TRBJ1-4; 8 bases match TRBD1. Germline values: CDR1 SGHRS, CDR2 YFSETQ. With 3 bases clipped from V and 5 bases from J, the junction kept 3 bases outside the gene matches. This CDR3 is 14 amino acids long.

The gene calls are TRBV5-1 and TRBJ1-6; the match to TRBD1 covers 10 bases. Trimming cost V 4 bases and J 1 base; bases outside gene matches: 8. This CDR3 is 18 amino acids long. The germline V gene has CDR1 SGHRS and CDR2 YFSETQ. The CDR3 region is CASSLGTGDWSYNSPLHF. Written as DNA, the CDR3 is TGCGCCAGCAGCCTGGGGACAGGGGATTGGTCCTATAATTCACCCCTCCACTTT.